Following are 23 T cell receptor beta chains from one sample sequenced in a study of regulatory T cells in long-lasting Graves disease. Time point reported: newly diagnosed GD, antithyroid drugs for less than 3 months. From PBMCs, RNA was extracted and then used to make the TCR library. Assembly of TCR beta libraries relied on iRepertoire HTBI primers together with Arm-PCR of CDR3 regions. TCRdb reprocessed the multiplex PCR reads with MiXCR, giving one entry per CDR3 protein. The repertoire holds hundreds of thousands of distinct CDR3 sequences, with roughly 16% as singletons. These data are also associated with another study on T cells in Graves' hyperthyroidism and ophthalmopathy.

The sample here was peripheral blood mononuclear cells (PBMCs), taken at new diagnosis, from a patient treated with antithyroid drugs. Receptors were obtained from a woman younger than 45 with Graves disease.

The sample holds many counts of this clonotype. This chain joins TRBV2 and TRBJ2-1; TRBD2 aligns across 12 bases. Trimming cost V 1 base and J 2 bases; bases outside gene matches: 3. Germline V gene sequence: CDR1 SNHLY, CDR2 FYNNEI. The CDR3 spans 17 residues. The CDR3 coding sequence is TGTGCCAGCAGTGAAGAGGCTAGCGGGGGGGCCTACAATGAGCAGTTCTTC. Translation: CASSEEASGGAYNEQFF.

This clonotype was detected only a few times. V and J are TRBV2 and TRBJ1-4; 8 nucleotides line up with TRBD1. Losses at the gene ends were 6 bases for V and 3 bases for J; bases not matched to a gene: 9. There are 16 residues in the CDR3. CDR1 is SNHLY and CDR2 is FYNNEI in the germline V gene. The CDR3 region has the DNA TGTGCCAGCAGATTCCAAGCGACAGGGGCTAATGAAAAACTGTTTTTT. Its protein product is CASRFQATGANEKLFF.

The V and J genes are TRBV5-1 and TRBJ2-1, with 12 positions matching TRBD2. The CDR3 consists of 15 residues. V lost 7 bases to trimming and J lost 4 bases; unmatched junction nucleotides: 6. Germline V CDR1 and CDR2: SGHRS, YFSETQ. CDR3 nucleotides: TGCGCCAGCGGACTAGCGGGATCCCGGTACAATGAGCAGTTCTTC. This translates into CASGLAGSRYNEQFF. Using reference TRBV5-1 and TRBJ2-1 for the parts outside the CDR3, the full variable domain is KAGVTQTPRYLIKTRGQQVTLSCSPISGHRSVSWYQQTPGQGLQFLFEYFSETQRNKGNFPGRFSGRQFSNSRSEMNVSTLELGDSALYLCASGLAGSRYNEQFFGPGTRLTVL.

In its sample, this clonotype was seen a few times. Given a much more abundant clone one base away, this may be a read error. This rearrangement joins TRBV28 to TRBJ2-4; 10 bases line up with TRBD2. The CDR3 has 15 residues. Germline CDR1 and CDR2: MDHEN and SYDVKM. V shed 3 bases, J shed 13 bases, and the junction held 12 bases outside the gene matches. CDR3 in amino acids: CASSFLAGAYNEQYF. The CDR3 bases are TGTGCCAGCAGTTTTCTAGCGGGAGCCTACAATGAGCAGTACTTC.

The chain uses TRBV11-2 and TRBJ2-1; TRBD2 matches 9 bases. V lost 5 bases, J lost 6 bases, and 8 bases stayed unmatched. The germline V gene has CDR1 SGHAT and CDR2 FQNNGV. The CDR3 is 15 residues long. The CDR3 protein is CASSPDLAGINEQFF. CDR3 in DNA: TGTGCCAGCAGCCCTGATCTAGCGGGGATCAATGAGCAGTTCTTC. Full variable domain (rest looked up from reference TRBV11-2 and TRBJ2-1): EAGVAQSPRYKIIEKRQSVAFWCNPISGHATLYWYQQILGQGPKLLIQFQNNGVVDDSQLPKDRFSAERLKGVDSTLKIQPAKLEDSAVYLCASSPDLAGINEQFFGPGTRLTVL.

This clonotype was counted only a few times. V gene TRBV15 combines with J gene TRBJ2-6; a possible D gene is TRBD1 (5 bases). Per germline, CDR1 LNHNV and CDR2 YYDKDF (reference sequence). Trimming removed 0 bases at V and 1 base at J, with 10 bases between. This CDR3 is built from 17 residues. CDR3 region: CATSRDGHRSGANVLTF. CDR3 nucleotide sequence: TGTGCCACCAGCAGAGATGGACACCGATCTGGGGCCAACGTCCTGACTTTC.

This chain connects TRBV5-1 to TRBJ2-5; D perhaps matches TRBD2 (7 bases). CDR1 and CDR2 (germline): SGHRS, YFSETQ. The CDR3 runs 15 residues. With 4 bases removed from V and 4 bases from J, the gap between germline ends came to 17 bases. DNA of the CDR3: TGCGCCAGCAGCCTCCAGGGGACTACCGGAGAGACCCAGTACTTC. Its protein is CASSLQGTTGETQYF. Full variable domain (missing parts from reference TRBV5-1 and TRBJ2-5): KAGVTQTPRYLIKTRGQQVTLSCSPISGHRSVSWYQQTPGQGLQFLFEYFSETQRNKGNFPGRFSGRQFSNSRSEMNVSTLELGDSALYLCASSLQGTTGETQYFGPGTRLLVL.

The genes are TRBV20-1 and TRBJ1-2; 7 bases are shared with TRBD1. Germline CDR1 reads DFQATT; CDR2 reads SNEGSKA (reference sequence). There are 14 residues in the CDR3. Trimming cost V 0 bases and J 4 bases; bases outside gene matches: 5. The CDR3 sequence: CSARETGLTYGYTF. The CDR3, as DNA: TGCAGTGCTAGAGAGACAGGGTTGACCTATGGCTACACCTTC.

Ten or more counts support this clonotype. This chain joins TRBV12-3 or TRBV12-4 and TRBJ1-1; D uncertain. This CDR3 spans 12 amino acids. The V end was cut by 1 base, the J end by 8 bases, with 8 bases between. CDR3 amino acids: CASSLGPGEAFF. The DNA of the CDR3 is TGTGCCAGCAGTTTAGGGCCCGGCGAAGCTTTCTTT.

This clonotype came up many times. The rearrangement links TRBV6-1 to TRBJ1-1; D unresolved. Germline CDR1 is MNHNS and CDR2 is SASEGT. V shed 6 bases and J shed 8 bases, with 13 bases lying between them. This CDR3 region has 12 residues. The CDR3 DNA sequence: TGTGCCAGCAGACCTCAGGAACAAGAAGCTTTCTTT. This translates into CASRPQEQEAFF.

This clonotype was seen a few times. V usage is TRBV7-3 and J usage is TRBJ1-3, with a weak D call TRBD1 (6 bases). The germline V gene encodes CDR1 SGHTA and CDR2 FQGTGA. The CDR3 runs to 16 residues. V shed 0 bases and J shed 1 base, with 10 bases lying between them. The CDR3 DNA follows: TGTGCCAGCAGCTTAACAGGACAGCGTTCTGGAAACACCATATATTTT. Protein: CASSLTGQRSGNTIYF.

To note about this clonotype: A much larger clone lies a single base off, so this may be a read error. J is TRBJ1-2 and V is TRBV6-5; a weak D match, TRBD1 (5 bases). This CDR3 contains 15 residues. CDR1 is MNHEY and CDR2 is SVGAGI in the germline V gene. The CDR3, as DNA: TGTGCCAGCAGTTACTCCTCGGGACCTAACCATGGCTACACCTTC. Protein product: CASSYSSGPNHGYTF.

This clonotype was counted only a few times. The DNA of the CDR3 is TGTGCCAGCATCGGGCCACGGACAAACAATGAGCAGTTCTTC. It specifies CASIGPRTNNEQFF. This chain links TRBV7-2 with TRBJ2-1, with D possibly TRBD1 on 5 matching bases. Germline V lookup: CDR1 SGHTA, CDR2 FQGNSA. V lost 7 bases and J lost 5, with 15 bases in between. This CDR3 has 14 residues.

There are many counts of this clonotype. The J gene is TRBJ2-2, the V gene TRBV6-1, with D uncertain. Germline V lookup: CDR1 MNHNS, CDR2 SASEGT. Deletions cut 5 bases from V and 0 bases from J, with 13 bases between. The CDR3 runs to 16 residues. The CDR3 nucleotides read TGTGCCAGCAGTCGAAACCAAGAGACGAACACCGGGGAGCTGTTTTTT. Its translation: CASSRNQETNTGELFF.

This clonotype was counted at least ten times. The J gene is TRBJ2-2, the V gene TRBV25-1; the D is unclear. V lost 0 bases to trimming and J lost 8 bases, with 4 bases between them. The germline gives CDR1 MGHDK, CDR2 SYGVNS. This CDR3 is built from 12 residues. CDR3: CASSEYQGELFF. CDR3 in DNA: TGTGCCAGCAGTGAATATCAAGGGGAGCTGTTTTTT.

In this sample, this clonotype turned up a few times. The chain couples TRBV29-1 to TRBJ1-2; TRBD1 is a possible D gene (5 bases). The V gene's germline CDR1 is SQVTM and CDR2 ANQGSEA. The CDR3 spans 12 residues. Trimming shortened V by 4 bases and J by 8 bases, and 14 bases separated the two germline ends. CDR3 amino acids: CSVVGRPEGYTF. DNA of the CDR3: TGCAGCGTTGTGGGACGGCCGGAGGGCTACACCTTC.

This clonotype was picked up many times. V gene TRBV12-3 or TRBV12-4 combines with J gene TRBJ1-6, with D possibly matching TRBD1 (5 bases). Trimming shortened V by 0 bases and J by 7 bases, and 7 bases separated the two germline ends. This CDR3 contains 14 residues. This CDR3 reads CASSLAAGNSPLHF. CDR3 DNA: TGTGCCAGCAGTTTAGCGGCAGGGAATTCACCCCTCCACTTT.

The CDR3 protein is CASSIASSSTDTQYF. The CDR3 bases are TGTGCCAGCAGTATAGCGTCCTCTAGCACAGATACGCAGTATTTT. The rearrangement links TRBV9 to TRBJ2-3; D perhaps matches TRBD2 (5 bases). Germline loops: CDR1 SGDLS, CDR2 YYNGEE. Trimming took 5 bases from V and 0 from J, leaving 13 bases between them. The CDR3 covers 15 residues.

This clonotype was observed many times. Here the CDR3 reads CASSGAGLARSEQFF. In nucleotides, the CDR3 is TGCGCCAGCAGCGGGGCGGGACTCGCGCGGAGTGAGCAGTTCTTC. The chain is built from TRBV5-1 and TRBJ2-1, with a tentative D call TRBD2 (6 bases). Germline V lookup: CDR1 SGHRS, CDR2 YFSETQ. The CDR3 length is 15 residues. V lost 4 bases, J lost 9 bases, and 20 bases lay in between.

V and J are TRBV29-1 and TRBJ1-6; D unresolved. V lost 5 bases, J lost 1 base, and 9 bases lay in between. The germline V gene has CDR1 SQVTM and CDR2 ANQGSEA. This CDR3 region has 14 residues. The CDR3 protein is CSVQETSYNSPLHF. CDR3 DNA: TGCAGCGTTCAGGAAACATCCTATAATTCACCCCTCCACTTT.

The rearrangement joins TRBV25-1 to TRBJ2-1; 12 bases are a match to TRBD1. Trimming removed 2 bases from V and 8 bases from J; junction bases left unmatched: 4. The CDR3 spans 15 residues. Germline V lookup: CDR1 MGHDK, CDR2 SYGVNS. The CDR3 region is CASSEAGTGGYEQFF. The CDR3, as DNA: TGTGCCAGCAGTGAAGCCGGGACAGGGGGCTATGAGCAGTTCTTC.

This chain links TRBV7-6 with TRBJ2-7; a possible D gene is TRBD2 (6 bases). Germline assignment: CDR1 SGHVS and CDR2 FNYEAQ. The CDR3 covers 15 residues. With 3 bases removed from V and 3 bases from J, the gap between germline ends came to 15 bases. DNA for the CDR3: TGTGCCAGCAGCTTCCAAACGGGACTGTTCTACGAGCAGTACTTC. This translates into CASSFQTGLFYEQYF.

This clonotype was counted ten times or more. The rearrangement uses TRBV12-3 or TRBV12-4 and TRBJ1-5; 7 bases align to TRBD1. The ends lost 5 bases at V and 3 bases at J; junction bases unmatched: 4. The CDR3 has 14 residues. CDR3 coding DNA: TGTGCCAGCAGTGGGGGACAGTACAATCAGCCCCAGCATTTT. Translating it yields CASSGGQYNQPQHF.